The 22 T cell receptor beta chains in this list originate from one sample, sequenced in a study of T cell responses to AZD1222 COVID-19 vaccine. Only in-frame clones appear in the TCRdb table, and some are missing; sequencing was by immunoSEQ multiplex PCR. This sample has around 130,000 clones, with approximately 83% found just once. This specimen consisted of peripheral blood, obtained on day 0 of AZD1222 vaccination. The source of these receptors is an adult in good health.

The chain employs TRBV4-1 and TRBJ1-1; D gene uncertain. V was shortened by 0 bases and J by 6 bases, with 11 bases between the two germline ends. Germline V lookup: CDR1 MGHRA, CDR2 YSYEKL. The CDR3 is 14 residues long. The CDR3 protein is CASSQEIARPEAFF. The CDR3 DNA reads TGCGCCAGCAGCCAAGAAATCGCCCGTCCTGAAGCTTTCTTT.

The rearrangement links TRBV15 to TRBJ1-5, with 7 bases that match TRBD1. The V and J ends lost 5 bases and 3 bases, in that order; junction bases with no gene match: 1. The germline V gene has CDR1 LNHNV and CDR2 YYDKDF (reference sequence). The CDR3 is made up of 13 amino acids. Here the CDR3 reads CATSDRVNQPQHF. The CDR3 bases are TGTGCCACCAGCGACAGGGTCAATCAGCCCCAGCATTTT.

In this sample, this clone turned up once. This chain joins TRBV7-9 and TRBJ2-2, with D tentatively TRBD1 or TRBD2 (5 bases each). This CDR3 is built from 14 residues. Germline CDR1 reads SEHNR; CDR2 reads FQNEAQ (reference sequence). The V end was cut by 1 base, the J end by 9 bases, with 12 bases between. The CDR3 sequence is CASSLGGPRWELFF. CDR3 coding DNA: TGTGCCAGCAGCTTAGGGGGACCACGATGGGAGCTGTTTTTT.

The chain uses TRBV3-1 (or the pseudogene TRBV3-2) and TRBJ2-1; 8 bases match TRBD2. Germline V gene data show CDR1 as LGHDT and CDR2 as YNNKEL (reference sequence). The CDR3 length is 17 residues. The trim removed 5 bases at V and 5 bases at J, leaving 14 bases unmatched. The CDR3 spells CASSNQVGLAGNNEQFF. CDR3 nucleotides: TGTGCCAGCAGCAACCAAGTGGGCCTAGCGGGCAACAATGAGCAGTTCTTC.

The CDR3 region is CASSDPGTSNQPQHF. Here the CDR3 DNA reads TGTGCCAGCAGCGACCCCGGGACCAGCAATCAGCCCCAGCATTTT. The chain couples TRBV28 to TRBJ1-5, with D possibly being TRBD1 (5 bases). CDR3 length: 15 amino acids. Germline lookup yields CDR1 MDHEN and CDR2 SYDVKM. Trimming shortened V by 6 bases and J by 1 base, and 13 bases separated the two germline ends.

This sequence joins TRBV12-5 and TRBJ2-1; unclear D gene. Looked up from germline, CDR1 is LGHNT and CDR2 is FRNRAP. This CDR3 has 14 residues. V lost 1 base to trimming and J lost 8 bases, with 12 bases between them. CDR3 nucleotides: TGTGCTAGTGGTTTGGGGGAACGCAACGATGAGCAGTTCTTC. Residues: CASGLGERNDEQFF.

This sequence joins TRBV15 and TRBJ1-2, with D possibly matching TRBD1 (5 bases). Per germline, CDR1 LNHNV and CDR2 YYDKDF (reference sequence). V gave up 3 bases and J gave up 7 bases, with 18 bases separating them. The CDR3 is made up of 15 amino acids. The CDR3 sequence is CATSREEGYDGGYTF. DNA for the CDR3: TGTGCCACCAGCAGGGAAGAGGGGTACGACGGTGGCTACACCTTC.

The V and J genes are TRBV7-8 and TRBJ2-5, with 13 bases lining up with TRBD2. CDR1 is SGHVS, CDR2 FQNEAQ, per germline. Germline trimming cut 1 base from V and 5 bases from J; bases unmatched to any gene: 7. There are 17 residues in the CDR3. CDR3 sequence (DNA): TGTGCCAGCAGCTTAGGGCGACTAGCGGGAGGAAAGGAGACCCAGTACTTC. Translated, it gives CASSLGRLAGGKETQYF. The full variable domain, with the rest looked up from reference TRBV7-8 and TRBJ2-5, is GAGVSQSPRYKVAKRGQDVALRCDPISGHVSLFWYQQALGQGPEFLTYFQNEAQLDKSGLPSDRFFAERPEGSVSTLKIQRTQQEDSAVYLCASSLGRLAGGKETQYFGPGTRLLVL.

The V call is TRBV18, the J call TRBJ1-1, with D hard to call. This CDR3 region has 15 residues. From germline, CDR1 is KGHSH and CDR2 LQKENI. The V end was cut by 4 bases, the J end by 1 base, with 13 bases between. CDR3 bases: TGTGCCAGCTCACGTTACTCGGACCCGAACACTGAAGCTTTCTTT. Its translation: CASSRYSDPNTEAFF.

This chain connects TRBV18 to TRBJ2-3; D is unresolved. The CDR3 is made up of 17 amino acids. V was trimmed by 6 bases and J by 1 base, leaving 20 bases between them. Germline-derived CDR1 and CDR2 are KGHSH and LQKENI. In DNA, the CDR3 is TGTGCCAGCTCCCCGTCCGTAAGGGCGAGAGGCACAGATACGCAGTATTTT. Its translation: CASSPSVRARGTDTQYF.

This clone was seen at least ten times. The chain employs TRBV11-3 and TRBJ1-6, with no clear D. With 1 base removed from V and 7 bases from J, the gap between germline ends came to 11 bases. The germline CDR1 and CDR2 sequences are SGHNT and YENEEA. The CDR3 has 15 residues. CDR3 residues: CASSLGGLENSPLHF. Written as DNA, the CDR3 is TGTGCCAGCAGCTTAGGCGGACTTGAGAATTCACCCCTCCACTTT. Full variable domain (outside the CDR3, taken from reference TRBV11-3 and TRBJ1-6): EAGVVQSPRYKIIEKKQPVAFWCNPISGHNTLYWYLQNLGQGPELLIRYENEEAVDDSQLPKDRFSAERLKGVDSTLKIQPAELGDSAVYLCASSLGGLENSPLHFGNGTRLTVT.

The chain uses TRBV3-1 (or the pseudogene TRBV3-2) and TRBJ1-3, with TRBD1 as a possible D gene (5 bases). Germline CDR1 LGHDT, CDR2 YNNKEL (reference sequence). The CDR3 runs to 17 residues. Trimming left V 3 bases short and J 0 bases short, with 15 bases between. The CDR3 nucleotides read TGTGCCAGCAGCCACCCCCAGACAGCCGGCTCTGGAAACACCATATATTTT. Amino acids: CASSHPQTAGSGNTIYF.

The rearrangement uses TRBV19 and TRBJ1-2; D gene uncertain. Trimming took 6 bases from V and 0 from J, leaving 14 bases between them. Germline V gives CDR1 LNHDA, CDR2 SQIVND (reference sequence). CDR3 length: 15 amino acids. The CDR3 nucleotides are TGTGCCAGTAGAGACACGGGGAGCCCTAACTATGGCTACACCTTC. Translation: CASRDTGSPNYGYTF.

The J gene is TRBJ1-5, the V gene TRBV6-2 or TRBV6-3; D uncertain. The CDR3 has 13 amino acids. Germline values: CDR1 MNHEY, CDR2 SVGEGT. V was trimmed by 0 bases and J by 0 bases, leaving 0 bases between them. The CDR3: CASSYSSNQPQHF. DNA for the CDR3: TGTGCCAGCAGTTACTCTAGCAATCAGCCCCAGCATTTT.

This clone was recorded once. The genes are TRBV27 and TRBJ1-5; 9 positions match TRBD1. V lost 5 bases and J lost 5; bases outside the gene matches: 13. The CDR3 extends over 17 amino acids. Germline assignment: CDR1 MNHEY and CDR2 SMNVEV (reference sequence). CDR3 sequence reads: CASSGLSSRTGDQPQHF. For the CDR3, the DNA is TGTGCCAGCAGTGGGCTCTCTTCAAGGACAGGGGATCAGCCCCAGCATTTT.

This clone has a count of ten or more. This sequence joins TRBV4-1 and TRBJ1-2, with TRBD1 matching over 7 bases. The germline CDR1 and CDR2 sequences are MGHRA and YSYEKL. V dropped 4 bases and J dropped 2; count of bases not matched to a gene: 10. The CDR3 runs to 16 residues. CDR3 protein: CASSPPSDRANYGYTF. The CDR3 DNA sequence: TGCGCCAGCAGCCCGCCATCCGACAGGGCGAACTATGGCTACACCTTC.

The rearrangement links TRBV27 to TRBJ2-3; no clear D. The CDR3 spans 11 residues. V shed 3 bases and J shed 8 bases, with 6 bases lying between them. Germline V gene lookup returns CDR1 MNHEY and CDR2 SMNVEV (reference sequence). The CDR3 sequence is CASSFLGTQYF. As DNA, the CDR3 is TGTGCCAGCAGTTTCTTGGGTACGCAGTATTTT.

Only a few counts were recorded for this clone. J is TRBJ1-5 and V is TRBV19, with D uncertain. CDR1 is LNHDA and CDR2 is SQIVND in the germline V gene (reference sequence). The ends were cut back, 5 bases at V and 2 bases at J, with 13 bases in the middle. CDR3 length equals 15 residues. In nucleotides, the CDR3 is TGTGCCAGTAGTCCTCGAGGCCTCGGCAATCAGCCCCAGCATTTT. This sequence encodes CASSPRGLGNQPQHF.

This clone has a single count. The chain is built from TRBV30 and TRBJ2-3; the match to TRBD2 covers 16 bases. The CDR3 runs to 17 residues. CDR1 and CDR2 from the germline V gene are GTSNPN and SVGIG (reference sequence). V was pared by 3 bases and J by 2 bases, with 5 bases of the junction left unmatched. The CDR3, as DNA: TGTGCCTGGAGCCAGGGACTAGCGGGAGGGACCACAGATACGCAGTATTTT. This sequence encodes CAWSQGLAGGTTDTQYF.

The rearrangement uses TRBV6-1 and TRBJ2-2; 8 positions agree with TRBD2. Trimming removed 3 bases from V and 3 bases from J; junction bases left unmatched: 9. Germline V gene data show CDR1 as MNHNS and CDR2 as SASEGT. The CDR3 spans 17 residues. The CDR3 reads CASSEQPAGAYTGELFF. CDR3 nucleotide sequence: TGTGCCAGCAGTGAGCAACCAGCGGGGGCCTACACCGGGGAGCTGTTTTTT.

The CDR3 loop is CASSQGDRRLFF. DNA for the CDR3: TGCGCCAGCAGCCAGGGCGATCGGAGGCTGTTTTTT. The V gene is TRBV4-3, the J gene TRBJ1-4; D unclear. This CDR3 has 12 amino acids. CDR1 and CDR2 (germline): LGHNA, YSLEER. The V gene lost 3 bases and the J gene lost 14 bases, with 13 bases spanning the gap.

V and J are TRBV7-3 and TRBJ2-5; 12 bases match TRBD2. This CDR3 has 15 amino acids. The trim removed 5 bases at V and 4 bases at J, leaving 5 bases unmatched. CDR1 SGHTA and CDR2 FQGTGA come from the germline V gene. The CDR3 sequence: CASSPTSGGLETQYF. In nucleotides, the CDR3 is TGTGCCAGCAGCCCTACTAGCGGGGGGTTAGAGACCCAGTACTTC.